The rows below give T cell receptor beta chains drawn from one sample of a study of cytomegalovirus exposure and HLA in healthy donors. The repertoire was sequenced with immunoSEQ multiplex PCR; TCRdb's copy has only in-frame clones and lacks some. The data contain around 200,000 clones, roughly 85% of them seen just once; the ten biggest clones take up 2.3%. The sequenced material came from PBMCs. Receptors originate from a woman aged 50 to 60 in good health and CMV-seronegative. The CDR3 runs from the conserved cysteine through the conserved F or W. Fields, in order: clone size, V gene, J gene, CDR3 length, D gene, CDR3 DNA, CDR3 protein. The D gene is left open where the match is weak. Rows give clone size only sometimes, using once, few, many, or a class for an expanded clone.

.	TRBV6-1	TRBJ2-7	17	.	TGTGCCAGCAGTGGGCCGCGCGTGGGGCGCGATATGAACGAGCAGTACTTC	CASSGPRVGRDMNEQYF
.	TRBV6-5	TRBJ2-2	14	TRBD1	TGTGCCAGCAAGAGGGACAGGGGGCCCGGGGAGCTGTTTTTT	CASKRDRGPGELFF
.	TRBV7-6	TRBJ2-7	16	TRBD2	TGTGCCAGCAGCGCGACTAGCGGGAGGCTCATCTACGAGCAGTACTTC	CASSATSGRLIYEQYF
.	TRBV10-2	TRBJ2-1	15	TRBD2	TGCGCCAGCTCCCAGACTAGCGGGAGGGCCCGGGAGCAGTTCTTC	CASSQTSGRAREQFF
.	TRBV4-1	TRBJ2-5	18	TRBD2	TGCGCCAGCAGCCTCCTAGCGGGAGGACCCCCACCGCAAGAGACCCAGTACTTC	CASSLLAGGPPPQETQYF
few	TRBV5-5	TRBJ2-5	14	TRBD1	TGTGCCAGCAGCTACAATAGGGACAGGGGGACCCAGTACTTC	CASSYNRDRGTQYF
.	TRBV5-4	TRBJ2-7	15	TRBD2	TGTGCCAGCAGCTTGGGACTAGCGGGCATCTACGAGCAGTACTTC	CASSLGLAGIYEQYF
.	TRBV4-3	TRBJ2-1	15	TRBD1	TGCGCCAGCAGCCCTAGACAGGGCTCCTACAATGAGCAGTTCTTC	CASSPRQGSYNEQFF
few	TRBV28	TRBJ2-1	14	.	TGTGCCAGCGGGGCCCAGACACTCAACAATGAGCAGTTCTTC	CASGAQTLNNEQFF
.	TRBV25-1	TRBJ1-1	15	.	TGTGCCAGCAGTGAATCTCTGGGGGGTAACACTGAAGCTTTCTTT	CASSESLGGNTEAFF
.	TRBV28	TRBJ2-5	15	TRBD1	TGTGCCAGCAGTTTAGGGACAGGGGCGGACGAGACCCAGTACTTC	CASSLGTGADETQYF
.	TRBV30	TRBJ1-1	13	TRBD1	TGTGCCTGGAGCCGAGGGGGCAACACTGAAGCTTTCTTT	CAWSRGGNTEAFF
once	TRBV27	TRBJ2-7	13	.	TGTGCCAGCTGTTGCGGGTTCTCCTGCGAGCAGTACTTC	CASCCGFSCEQYF
.	TRBV7-3	TRBJ2-1	14	TRBD2	TGTGCCAGCAGCTTGACTAGCTCCCGGGGTGAGCAGTTCTTC	CASSLTSSRGEQFF
.	TRBV19	TRBJ2-2	18	TRBD2	TGTGCCAGTAAATCCGAACCGGGACTAGCGGGAGCTATCAGGGAGCTGTTTTTT	CASKSEPGLAGAIRELFF
once	TRBV4-3	TRBJ2-5	17	TRBD1	TGCGCCAGCAGCCAAGAGATCGGGGACAGGGGGCGAGAGACCCAGTACTTC	CASSQEIGDRGRETQYF
.	TRBV7-2	TRBJ1-5	18	.	TGTGCCAGCAGCTTATCCCTCTATTTCCAATCAACTAATCAGCCCCAGCATTTT	CASSLSLYFQSTNQPQHF
few	TRBV5-6	TRBJ2-4	13	TRBD1	TGTGCCAGCAGTAGGGCAGGGGGAAACATTCAGTACTTC	CASSRAGGNIQYF
.	TRBV5-6	TRBJ2-5	15	TRBD1	TGTGCCAGCAGCTTGTTTACGACAGGGGGAGAGACCCAGTACTTC	CASSLFTTGGETQYF
.	TRBV4-1	TRBJ2-7	15	TRBD2	TGCGCCAGCAGCCAAGCCGGGACTAGGTCCTACGAGCAGTACTTC	CASSQAGTRSYEQYF
.	TRBV27	TRBJ2-7	15	TRBD2	TGTGCCAGCAGCCCCGGGCGGGAGCGATCCTACGAGCAGTACTTC	CASSPGRERSYEQYF
.	TRBV2	TRBJ1-2	14	.	TGTGCCAGCAGTCTGGAGGGGAGGGGGGTCGGCTACACCTTC	CASSLEGRGVGYTF
.	TRBV4-2	TRBJ2-5	19	TRBD2	TGTGCCAGCAGCCCCTACGGGGACGGCTCGCGGGAGGAGCAAGAGACCCAGTACTTC	CASSPYGDGSREEQETQYF
.	TRBV19	TRBJ1-1	15	TRBD1	TGTGCCAGTAGTGACCGGGACAGGGCGAACACTGAAGCTTTCTTT	CASSDRDRANTEAFF
.	TRBV28	TRBJ2-1	12	.	TGTGCCATCACTAGCCAGTACAATGAGCAGTTCTTC	CAITSQYNEQFF
.	TRBV19	TRBJ2-5	15	TRBD2	TGTGCCAGTAGTTGGGGGACTAGCGGGATGGAGACCCAGTACTTC	CASSWGTSGMETQYF
.	TRBV19	TRBJ2-2	17	.	TGTGCCAGTAGTATAGAGGGGGCAGGGTGGAACACCGGGGAGCTGTTTTTT	CASSIEGAGWNTGELFF
.	TRBV28	TRBJ2-5	15	TRBD1	TGTGCCAGCAGTTTATCCAGGGGGCGGCAAGAGACCCAGTACTTC	CASSLSRGRQETQYF
.	TRBV12-5	TRBJ2-1	17	.	TGTGCTAGTGGCCCCGGCGGCAGGGATTTAGGCTTTGATGAGCAGTTCTTC	CASGPGGRDLGFDEQFF
once	TRBV6-5	TRBJ2-2	14	TRBD1	TGTGCCAGCAGGGACAGGGGATATTCCGGGGAGCTGTTTTTT	CASRDRGYSGELFF